Listed below are T cell receptor beta chains from one sample, sequenced in a study of T cell responses to AZD1222 COVID-19 vaccine. Some clones are missing from TCRdb's copy, which holds only in-frame ones; the method was immunoSEQ multiplex PCR. The sample holds around 90,000 clones, 88% seen once. Sequencing was performed on peripheral blood, taken on day 0 of AZD1222 vaccination. These TCRs come from an adult in good health. Each CDR3 is given with its conserved first and last residue. D genes are given only for firm matches. Rows give clone size only sometimes, using once, few, many, or a class for an expanded clone.

TRBJ2-2	NA	TRBD2	TRBV9	CASSVASGYAGELFF	TGTGCCAGCAGCGTAGCTAGCGGCTATGCCGGGGAGCTGTTTTTT
TRBJ1-1	NA	TRBD1	TRBV3-1/TRBV3-2	CASTRQGAPTEAFF	TGTGCCAGCACCCGACAGGGGGCGCCCACTGAAGCTTTCTTT
TRBJ2-5	NA	TRBD1	TRBV5-4	CASSWGQGEGTQYF	TGTGCCAGCAGCTGGGGACAGGGCGAAGGGACCCAGTACTTC
TRBJ2-3	NA	NA	TRBV6-2/TRBV6-3	CASSYSYLARGGTDTQYF	TGTGCCAGCAGTTACTCTTACCTGGCTAGGGGGGGCACAGATACGCAGTATTTT
TRBJ2-7	NA	TRBD2	TRBV27	CASSPRTSSYEQYF	TGTGCCAGCAGTCCTCGGACTAGCTCCTACGAGCAGTACTTC
TRBJ2-1	NA	NA	TRBV5-6	CASSGGARGLLQYNEQFF	TGTGCCAGCAGCGGGGGGGCCAGGGGGCTCCTCCAATACAATGAGCAGTTCTTC
TRBJ1-5	NA	TRBD1	TRBV19	CASSGGGGQPQHF	TGTGCCAGCTCAGGGGGGGGCGGACAGCCCCAGCATTTT
TRBJ2-1	once	TRBD2	TRBV9	CASSPRLAGVYNEQFF	TGTGCCAGCAGCCCACGACTGGCGGGGGTTTACAATGAGCAGTTCTTC
TRBJ1-1	NA	NA	TRBV6-5	CASSGRTEAFF	TGTGCCAGCTCAGGGAGGACTGAAGCTTTCTTT
TRBJ2-3	NA	TRBD2	TRBV9	CASSVAPLAGDTDTQYF	TGTGCCAGCAGCGTAGCCCCCCTAGCGGGTGACACAGATACGCAGTATTTT
TRBJ1-2	NA	NA	TRBV30	CAGQLGLYGYTF	TGTGCCGGGCAGCTTGGCCTTTATGGCTACACCTTC
TRBJ1-1	NA	NA	TRBV15	CATSRGGRPGNTEAFF	TGTGCCACCAGCAGAGGTGGGCGTCCTGGGAACACTGAAGCTTTCTTT
TRBJ2-7	NA	NA	TRBV3-1/TRBV3-2	CASSQGPDGYEQYF	TGTGCCAGCAGCCAAGGCCCTGATGGCTACGAGCAGTACTTC
TRBJ2-5	NA	NA	TRBV6-5	CASSYGAGRETQYF	TGTGCCAGCAGCTATGGGGCGGGGAGAGAGACCCAGTACTTC
TRBJ2-1	few	NA	TRBV7-2	CASSLVAGAHNEQFF	TGTGCCAGCAGCTTGGTGGCGGGGGCCCACAATGAGCAGTTCTTC
TRBJ1-5	NA	NA	TRBV30	CAWSETNQPQHF	TGTGCCTGGAGTGAGACTAATCAGCCCCAGCATTTT
TRBJ2-1	few	NA	TRBV7-8	CASSLAPLGAYNEQFF	TGTGCCAGCAGCTTAGCTCCCCTCGGAGCCTACAATGAGCAGTTCTTC
TRBJ1-2	NA	TRBD1	TRBV15	CATSRETSGGAYYGYTF	TGTGCCACCAGCAGAGAAACTTCAGGGGGCGCTTACTATGGCTACACCTTC
TRBJ2-2	NA	NA	TRBV9	CASSPLRALGGELFF	TGTGCCAGCAGCCCCCTTCGGGCTCTCGGCGGGGAGCTGTTTTTT
TRBJ2-1	NA	TRBD2	TRBV6-5	CASSSGTSGGYPEQFF	TGTGCCAGCAGTTCGGGGACTAGCGGGGGGTACCCTGAGCAGTTCTTC
TRBJ1-2	NA	TRBD1	TRBV2	CASSLDRGYGYTF	TGTGCCAGCAGCTTAGACAGGGGCTATGGCTACACCTTC
TRBJ2-3	NA	TRBD1	TRBV10-3	CAIMGQGLGTDTQYF	TGTGCCATCATGGGACAGGGTTTGGGCACAGATACGCAGTATTTT
TRBJ1-2	once	TRBD1	TRBV6-4	CASSDSGQGNYGYTF	TGTGCCAGCAGTGACTCTGGACAGGGCAATTATGGCTACACCTTC
TRBJ1-6	NA	TRBD1	TRBV27	CASSSLTGTGRNSPLHF	TGTGCCAGCAGTTCCCTGACCGGGACAGGGCGTAATTCACCCCTCCACTTT
TRBJ1-2	NA	NA	TRBV6-6	CASSPPGVDYGYTF	TGTGCCAGCAGTCCCCCGGGGGTGGACTATGGCTACACCTTC
TRBJ1-3	NA	TRBD1	TRBV9	CASSVGQGAGNTIYF	TGTGCCAGCAGCGTAGGACAGGGGGCTGGAAACACCATATATTTT
TRBJ1-2	NA	NA	TRBV30	CAWSVQTGAIGYTF	TGTGCCTGGAGTGTACAGACGGGGGCGATAGGCTACACCTTC
TRBJ2-2	NA	NA	TRBV6-5	CASRPRSSGELFF	TGTGCCAGCAGGCCGCGGTCTTCCGGGGAGCTGTTTTTT
TRBJ2-7	few	NA	TRBV4-1	CASSQGSYESYEQYF	TGCGCCAGCAGCCAAGGCAGTTACGAGTCCTACGAGCAGTACTTC
TRBJ2-2	NA	NA	TRBV30	CAWSRPGATGELFF	TGTGCCTGGAGTCGACCGGGGGCCACCGGGGAGCTGTTTTTT
TRBJ1-1	NA	NA	TRBV5-1	CASSLGQAQQEAFF	TGCGCCAGCAGCTTGGGCCAGGCCCAGCAAGAAGCTTTCTTT
TRBJ2-1	NA	NA	TRBV23-1	CASSQSRGMGCNNEQFF	TGCGCCAGCAGTCAATCGAGGGGGATGGGCTGTAACAATGAGCAGTTCTTC
TRBJ2-7	NA	NA	TRBV5-4	CASSLVGRIDEQYF	TGTGCCAGCAGCTTGGTAGGGCGGATCGACGAGCAGTACTTC
TRBJ2-1	NA	TRBD2	TRBV10-3	CAISDTGGPGHEQFF	TGTGCCATCAGCGATACGGGGGGTCCAGGCCATGAGCAGTTCTTC
TRBJ2-6	NA	NA	TRBV9	CATSRDSGANVLTF	TGTGCCACTTCGAGGGACTCTGGGGCCAACGTCCTGACTTTC
TRBJ1-2	NA	TRBD1	TRBV19	CASSTTGFYGYTF	TGTGCCAGTAGTACGACAGGGTTCTATGGCTACACCTTC
TRBJ1-1	NA	NA	TRBV6-5	CASSYSGLHQNTEAFF	TGTGCCAGCAGTTACTCGGGGCTGCATCAGAACACTGAAGCTTTCTTT
TRBJ1-1	NA	TRBD1	TRBV6-5	CASRGTGVEAFF	TGTGCCAGCAGGGGGACAGGAGTTGAAGCTTTCTTT
TRBJ1-1	NA	NA	TRBV7-6	CASSLEMDSQAFF	TGTGCCAGCAGCTTAGAGATGGACAGCCAAGCTTTCTTT
TRBJ1-1	NA	NA	TRBV7-3	CASSLSRYTEAFF	TGTGCCAGCAGCTTATCCAGATACACTGAAGCTTTCTTT
TRBJ2-2	few	NA	TRBV4-2	CASSQPTGELFF	TGTGCCAGCAGCCAACCCACCGGGGAGCTGTTTTTT
TRBJ2-1	NA	NA	TRBV9	CASSLTAVPVNEQFF	TGTGCCAGCAGCCTGACCGCGGTCCCTGTGAATGAGCAGTTCTTC
TRBJ2-5	NA	TRBD1	TRBV5-4	CASSRDRASLQYF	TGTGCCAGCAGTCGGGACAGGGCTAGTCTCCAGTACTTC
TRBJ1-2	once	TRBD1	TRBV6-5	CASRRDRSGGYTF	TGTGCCAGCAGGCGGGACAGGAGTGGTGGCTACACCTTC
TRBJ2-7	NA	NA	TRBV5-4	CASSLVGGSSYEQYF	TGTGCCAGCAGCTTGGTTGGGGGTAGCTCCTACGAGCAGTACTTC
TRBJ1-1	once	NA	TRBV11-2	CASSLVRAENTEAFF	TGTGCCAGCAGCTTAGTAAGGGCAGAGAACACTGAAGCTTTCTTT
TRBJ1-6	NA	NA	TRBV19	CASTTGSNSPLHF	TGTGCCAGTACTACAGGGAGTAATTCACCCCTCCACTTT
TRBJ2-2	NA	NA	TRBV29-1	CSVGSTGEGELFF	TGCAGCGTTGGAAGTACTGGGGAGGGGGAGCTGTTTTTT
TRBJ1-5	NA	NA	TRBV7-8	CASSRDDQPQHF	TGTGCCAGCAGCCGAGATGATCAGCCCCAGCATTTT
TRBJ1-2	NA	TRBD1	TRBV5-1	CASSADRDRGYGYTF	TGCGCCAGCAGCGCTGACAGGGACAGGGGATACGGCTACACCTTC
TRBJ1-1	NA	NA	TRBV30	CAWKTGTAAFF	TGTGCCTGGAAGACAGGAACAGCAGCTTTCTTT
TRBJ1-1	NA	NA	TRBV7-2	CASSLPSRRNTEAFF	TGTGCCAGCAGCCTTCCGAGTCGGAGGAACACTGAAGCTTTCTTT
TRBJ2-7	NA	NA	TRBV4-2	CASSQESRFSSYEQYF	TGTGCCAGCAGCCAAGAATCACGGTTTTCCTCCTACGAGCAGTACTTC
TRBJ2-1	NA	TRBD2	TRBV6-2/TRBV6-3	CASSYSRGGGEQFF	TGTGCCAGCAGTTACAGCCGGGGGGGTGGTGAGCAGTTCTTC
TRBJ1-5	once	TRBD1	TRBV7-8	CASSPPGQGVNQPQHF	TGTGCCAGCAGCCCGCCGGGACAGGGTGTAAATCAGCCCCAGCATTTT